The clone carrying this T cell receptor beta chain appeared many times. Trimming shortened V by 5 bases and J by 2 bases, and 16 bases separated the two germline ends. This CDR3 region has 15 residues. Germline assignment: CDR1 MDHEN and CDR2 SYDVKM. TCRdb recomputed clones from the PCR reads via MiXCR. Of 30,000 to 35,000 clones in the sample, less than 20% were seen once. This entry comes from a study of metastatic and nonmetastatic thyroid tumors. Across the whole study: Repertoires were compared across blood and tumor or nodule tissue from malignant and benign thyroid patients.

Each patient came to thyroid surgery without any prior treatment (of any kind). Material for sequencing was blood. The J gene is TRBJ2-7, the V gene TRBV28; the D gene could be TRBD1 or TRBD2 (5 bases each). This sequence originates from a female donor with papillary thyroid cancer or a benign thyroid nodule (not recorded which). Some clones in this sample may be carry-over from other donors' samples. The CDR3 sequence is CASSQTGTATYEQYF. CDR3 coding DNA: TGTGCCAGCAGTCAAACCGGGACCGCCACCTACGAGCAGTACTTC.